Listed below are T cell receptor beta chains from one sample, sequenced in a study of regulatory T cells in long-lasting Graves disease. TCRdb re-derived calls from the multiplex PCR reads in MiXCR, one entry per CDR3 protein. The sample lists about 380,000 distinct CDR3 sequences; around 15% were seen once. The sequencing here drew on peripheral blood mononuclear cells (PBMCs), taken at new diagnosis, from a patient treated with antithyroid drugs. The origin of the receptors is a female donor with Graves disease. CDR3s leave out the opening cysteine and the closing phenylalanine or tryptophan. The D gene is left open where the match is weak. The listing skips clone size in some rows; elsewhere it reads once, few, many or a size class.

len: 15; v_gene: TRBV5-1; abundance: NA; d_gene: TRBD1; CDR3aa: ASSSRTGPSPNYGYT
len: 17; v_gene: TRBV3-1; abundance: few; d_gene: TRBD2; CDR3aa: ASSQRLAGGRQGLWTQY
len: 10; v_gene: TRBV12-5; abundance: NA; d_gene: TRBD1; CDR3aa: ASGLARQGQY
len: 12; v_gene: TRBV5-4; abundance: many; d_gene: TRBD1; CDR3aa: ASSKDRRNTEAF
len: 10; v_gene: TRBV6-1; abundance: NA; d_gene: TRBD1; CDR3aa: ASLGQGSGYT
len: 13; v_gene: TRBV5-6; abundance: NA; d_gene: NA; CDR3aa: ASSFWSFGGEKLF
len: 9; v_gene: TRBV20-1; abundance: many; d_gene: NA; CDR3aa: SARVSAEAF
len: 12; v_gene: TRBV4-1; abundance: NA; d_gene: NA; CDR3aa: ASRVWHTNEKLF
len: 13; v_gene: TRBV19; abundance: NA; d_gene: NA; CDR3aa: ASSIALTENTEAF
len: 14; v_gene: TRBV19; abundance: once; d_gene: TRBD2; CDR3aa: ASSIGTGTTLGEQY
len: 14; v_gene: TRBV3-1; abundance: many; d_gene: TRBD1; CDR3aa: ASSQGARGSVETQY
len: 15; v_gene: TRBV11-2; abundance: NA; d_gene: TRBD2; CDR3aa: ASSQREGAVAKNIQY
len: 14; v_gene: TRBV7-9; abundance: few; d_gene: TRBD1; CDR3aa: ASSFPGQGAGAEAF
len: 15; v_gene: TRBV30; abundance: few; d_gene: NA; CDR3aa: AWSVGFGEGFNYGYT
len: 12; v_gene: TRBV12-3/TRBV12-4; abundance: NA; d_gene: NA; CDR3aa: ASTPSGGHQPQH
len: 12; v_gene: TRBV4-1; abundance: many; d_gene: TRBD1; CDR3aa: ASRGGQGNAEAF
len: 12; v_gene: TRBV28; abundance: many; d_gene: NA; CDR3aa: ASSLGGLNQPQH
len: 13; v_gene: TRBV5-1; abundance: NA; d_gene: TRBD1; CDR3aa: ASSSGQGADQPQH
len: 13; v_gene: TRBV24-1; abundance: many; d_gene: NA; CDR3aa: ATSSRRVDTGELF
len: 16; v_gene: TRBV7-3; abundance: few; d_gene: TRBD2; CDR3aa: ASSPRTSGGPNTGELF
len: 13; v_gene: TRBV28; abundance: many; d_gene: NA; CDR3aa: ASSPGGTSTDTQY
len: 13; v_gene: TRBV18; abundance: NA; d_gene: NA; CDR3aa: ASSPTGLNTGELF
len: 14; v_gene: TRBV5-1; abundance: few; d_gene: TRBD1; CDR3aa: ASSLLDRDYNSPLH
len: 15; v_gene: TRBV6-1; abundance: many; d_gene: NA; CDR3aa: ASSNQRTTSLETEAF
len: 12; v_gene: TRBV4-1; abundance: few; d_gene: NA; CDR3aa: ASSQDRNYYGYT
len: 13; v_gene: TRBV10-3; abundance: many; d_gene: NA; CDR3aa: AISEKGFQSYEQY
len: 14; v_gene: TRBV5-1; abundance: many; d_gene: TRBD1; CDR3aa: ASSWGTAESHQPQH
len: 15; v_gene: TRBV6-2/TRBV6-3; abundance: NA; d_gene: TRBD2; CDR3aa: ASSPPFRIAGSYEQY
len: 14; v_gene: TRBV2; abundance: many; d_gene: TRBD1; CDR3aa: ASRPRDRGRDYGYT
len: 12; v_gene: TRBV29-1; abundance: NA; d_gene: NA; CDR3aa: SVEKASSTDTQY
len: 13; v_gene: TRBV7-9; abundance: many; d_gene: TRBD2; CDR3aa: ASSLTSGGTDTQY
len: 13; v_gene: TRBV7-2; abundance: few; d_gene: TRBD1; CDR3aa: ASSSSNRGATEAF
len: 14; v_gene: TRBV19; abundance: NA; d_gene: TRBD1; CDR3aa: ASRSPTGYSNQPQH
len: 14; v_gene: TRBV4-3; abundance: few; d_gene: NA; CDR3aa: ASSHGVADTYNEQF
len: 12; v_gene: TRBV5-1; abundance: few; d_gene: NA; CDR3aa: ASSLGLGFNEQF
len: 12; v_gene: TRBV5-5; abundance: NA; d_gene: TRBD2; CDR3aa: ASSVKGGSHIQY
len: 15; v_gene: TRBV12-3/TRBV12-4; abundance: many; d_gene: TRBD1; CDR3aa: ASSPGQTPTGGYGYT
len: 12; v_gene: TRBV7-3; abundance: NA; d_gene: NA; CDR3aa: ASSLDWGTDTQY
len: 12; v_gene: TRBV7-2; abundance: many; d_gene: NA; CDR3aa: ASSLDGRTYEQY
len: 11; v_gene: TRBV24-1; abundance: NA; d_gene: NA; CDR3aa: ATSDSLTGGYT
len: 15; v_gene: TRBV28; abundance: NA; d_gene: TRBD1; CDR3aa: ASSAGTASAFNYGYT
len: 13; v_gene: TRBV5-1; abundance: many; d_gene: TRBD1; CDR3aa: ASSYPGGRNTEAF
len: 14; v_gene: TRBV4-1; abundance: many; d_gene: TRBD2; CDR3aa: ASSQGTSGGSYEQY
len: 12; v_gene: TRBV6-1; abundance: many; d_gene: NA; CDR3aa: ASSEVGGLTEAF
len: 14; v_gene: TRBV12-3/TRBV12-4; abundance: NA; d_gene: TRBD1; CDR3aa: ASSVTGAQVRHGYT
len: 14; v_gene: TRBV7-9; abundance: few; d_gene: NA; CDR3aa: ASSFSRENGHTEAF
len: 13; v_gene: TRBV27; abundance: NA; d_gene: TRBD1; CDR3aa: ASSLSGTGHEKLF
len: 14; v_gene: TRBV9; abundance: few; d_gene: TRBD1; CDR3aa: ASSVATGTATETQY